This entry features one T cell receptor beta chain sequence. The conserved final phenylalanine or tryptophan is absent from the CDR3, which likely points to a read error. The source material, 20-30 mg of unsorted bulk tissue, was used to co-extract RNA and DNA. Starting material of 450 to 500 ng total RNA yielded TCR beta cDNA via a constant-region primer. Amplification in three nested multiplex PCR rounds with slightly modified ARM-PCR gave rise to TCR beta libraries. Investigators reported that the first two PCR rounds, at 10 to 11 cycles each, used TRBV1-TRBV30 forward primers with a C-beta reverse primer. Using its own MiXCR run on the multiplex PCR reads, TCRdb lists one record per CDR3 protein. The sample gives around 29,000 distinct CDR3 sequences, 60% to 85% of which show up once; roughly 38% is in the top ten. V trimming: 7 bases; J trimming: 5 bases; junction bases outside the gene matches: 7. The CDR3 has 13 amino acids.

The sample is drawn from a study of tumor-infiltrating lymphocytes in primary liver carcinoma. Study-wide background: Samples yielded about 3.5 to 7.5 million productive TCRbeta reads, similar across tissue types.

Sequencing was done on a sample of liver tumor tissue from sampling region 5. The subset was: tumor region T5, tumor centre. V usage is TRBV12-3 or TRBV12-4 and J usage is TRBJ2-5; 7 bases fit TRBD1. This sequence originates from a man aged 35 to 55 with primary liver carcinoma and hepatitis B virus infection. For the CDR3, the DNA is TGTGCCAGCAACCGGATCAGGGGGGAGACCCAGTACTAC. It yields the protein CASNRIRGETQYY.